This TCR beta chain was found in a study of human T cells and chemical hapten exposure. Whole-study context: Diphenylcyclopropenone doses were given weekly to the scalps of patients across the roughly 24-week study. Patch tests put 0.01% DPC on the upper back, read at 6 days. The patients were mostly female; they had alopecia areata, totalis or universalis. Points from the study as a whole: The immune response of these alopecia patients might not match healthy individuals'.

Per the germline V gene, CDR1 is SGHRS and CDR2 is YFSETQ. V was trimmed by 4 bases and J by 1 base, leaving 18 bases between them. The CDR3 contains 17 residues. This clonotype has ten or more counts. What it binds is not known. TCRdb used MiXCR to reprocess the RACE reads, holding one entry per CDR3 protein. The table has about 92,000 distinct CDR3 sequences, 8% to 10% seen once. Time point defined: pre-sensitization, week 0. Treatment defined: therapeutic diphenylcyclopropenone sensitization with weekly scalp DPC. The material sequenced was whole blood, taken in connection with sensitization to the hapten diphenylcyclopropenone (DPC). The receptor was derived from a woman between 40 and 55 years old with alopecia areata. Some clones in this sample may be carry-over from other donors' samples. The rearrangement links TRBV5-1 to TRBJ1-3; D is ambiguous. The CDR3 loop is CASSIDPDGLSGNTIYF. As DNA, the CDR3 is TGCGCCAGCAGCATAGACCCCGACGGACTTTCTGGAAACACCATATATTTT.